This T cell receptor (beta chain) was identified in a study of T cell responses to AZD1222 COVID-19 vaccine. Overall study findings and caveats: An increase in Spike-specific TCR breadth and depth was observed after two AZD1222 doses. Clonal diversity was possibly underestimated; the donors were predominantly white British and more often female.

The ends were cut back, 7 bases at V and 5 bases at J, with 14 bases in the middle. Germline lookup yields CDR1 LNHDA and CDR2 SQIVND (reference sequence). The CDR3 has 13 residues. Notes on this clone: The antigen is undetermined.

The data were produced by immunoSEQ multiplex PCR, yet TCRdb's version contains in-frame clones alone and is incomplete. The table has about 140,000 clones, about 88% seen once. Samples with a second dose at about 4 or about 12 weeks were pooled together. The gene calls are TRBV19 and TRBJ1-2; TRBD1 is a possible D gene (5 bases). Sequenced material: peripheral blood, taken 28 days after the second AZD1222 dose. The receptor was derived from an adult who received the AZD1222 COVID-19 vaccine. The CDR3 sequence: CASNPREKYGYTF. The DNA for the CDR3 is TGTGCCAGTAACCCCAGGGAAAAGTATGGCTACACCTTC. The complete variable domain, with remaining parts taken from reference TRBV19 and TRBJ1-2, reads DGGITQSPKYLFRKEGQNVTLSCEQNLNHDAMYWYRQDPGQGLRLIYYSQIVNDFQKGDIAEGYSVSREKKESFPLTVTSAQKNPTAFYLCASNPREKYGYTFGSGTRLTVV.